This T cell receptor beta chain comes out of a study of T cell repertoires in cytomegalovirus infection. About the research overall: Recently identified HLA-C-restricted CMV epitopes were used, and well-studied HLA-B-restricted CMV epitopes were used as well.

V lost 1 base to trimming and J lost 5 bases, with 9 bases between them. This CDR3 region has 14 residues. Germline V gene data show CDR1 as SEHNR and CDR2 as FQNEAQ (reference sequence). Details on this clonotype: Antigen: not known.

TCRdb itself ran the reads through MiXCR, one entry per CDR3 protein. Here the sample spans around 340,000 distinct CDR3 sequences, just under 30% being singletons. General study findings and limits: There were HLA-C-restricted CMV-specific TCR beta clonotypes dominating the ex vivo response. The cumulative frequency of public TCR beta families distinguished individuals who carried CMV together with the relevant HLA.

This material consisted of cultured PBMCs, taken from culture after CMV antigen stimulation. This clonotype originated in a human donor in good health (CMV status not recorded). Some clones in this sample may be carry-over from other donors' samples. This chain uses TRBV7-9 with TRBJ2-1; possibly TRBD2 for D (6 bases). The CDR3 region has the DNA TGTGCCAGCAGCTTAGAACGGGAGCACAATGAGCAGTTCTTC. The encoded protein is CASSLEREHNEQFF. The entire variable domain, with the rest obtained from reference TRBV7-9 and TRBJ2-1, is as follows: DTGVSQNPRHKITKRGQNVTFRCDPISEHNRLYWYRQTLGQGPEFLTYFQNEAQLEKSRLLSDRFSAERPKGSFSTLEIQRTEQGDSAMYLCASSLEREHNEQFFGPGTRLTVL.